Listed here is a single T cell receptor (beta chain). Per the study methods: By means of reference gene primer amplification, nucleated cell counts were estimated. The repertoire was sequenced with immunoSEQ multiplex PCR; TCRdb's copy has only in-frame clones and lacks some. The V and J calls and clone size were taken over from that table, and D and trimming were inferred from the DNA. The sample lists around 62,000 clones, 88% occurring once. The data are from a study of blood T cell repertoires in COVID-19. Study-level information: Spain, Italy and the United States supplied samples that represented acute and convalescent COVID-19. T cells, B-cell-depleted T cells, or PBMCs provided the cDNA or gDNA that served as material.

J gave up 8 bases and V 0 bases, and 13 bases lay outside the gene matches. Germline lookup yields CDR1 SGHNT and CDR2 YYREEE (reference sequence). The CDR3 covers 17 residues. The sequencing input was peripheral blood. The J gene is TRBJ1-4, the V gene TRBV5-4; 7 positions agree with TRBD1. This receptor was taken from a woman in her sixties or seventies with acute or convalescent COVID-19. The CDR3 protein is CASSLGGGDFFGEKLFF. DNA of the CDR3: TGTGCCAGCAGCTTGGGAGGGGGCGATTTCTTCGGGGAAAAACTGTTTTTT.